The 24 T cell receptor beta chains presented below share a single source sample, sequenced in a study of blood T cell repertoires in COVID-19. Produced via immunoSEQ multiplex PCR; TCRdb's table is partial and in-frame only. The sample yields 180,000 or so clones, around 87% seen once. Sequencing was done on a sample of peripheral blood. The receptors were sampled from a man between 18 and 35 years old with acute or convalescent COVID-19.

V is TRBV2 and J is TRBJ1-6; TRBD1 agrees at 7 bases. CDR1 and CDR2 (germline): SNHLY, FYNNEI. Trimming took 6 bases from V and 10 from J; bases not matched to a gene: 6. This CDR3 is built from 13 residues. In DNA, the CDR3 is TGTGCCAGCAGGACAGGGAGAGGGTCACCCCTCCACTTT. This translates into CASRTGRGSPLHF.

The chain employs TRBV21-1 and TRBJ2-7; the table's TRBD1 call for D was not verified on the DNA. TRBV21-1 is recorded as a pseudogene. The CDR3 is 16 amino acids. CDR3 sequence reads: CARRLGTGYLWNEQYV. The CDR3 DNA reads TGTGCCAGGAGGCTGGGGACAGGGTATCTCTGGAACGAGCAGTACGTC.

This chain connects TRBV28 to TRBJ1-2; D may be TRBD1 (5 bases). There are 14 residues in the CDR3. V was trimmed by 5 bases and J by 2 bases, leaving 12 bases between them. Looked up from germline, CDR1 is MDHEN and CDR2 is SYDVKM. The CDR3 DNA reads as TGTGCCAGCAGTGAAAAGACAGCCAACTATGGCTACACCTTC. Translation: CASSEKTANYGYTF.

This clone is a singleton in its sample. This chain uses TRBV5-1 with TRBJ1-4; D gene unclear. The germline gives CDR1 SGHRS, CDR2 YFSETQ. This CDR3 is 16 amino acids long. V was cut by 1 base and J by 0 bases, with 10 bases left in between. CDR3 sequence: CASSLSSQSTNEKLFF. The CDR3 nucleotides are TGCGCCAGCAGCTTGTCGTCACAGTCAACTAATGAAAAACTGTTTTTT.

The chain recombines TRBV29-1 with TRBJ1-4; 8 bases fit TRBD1. The CDR3 length is 13 residues. CDR1 is SQVTM, CDR2 ANQGSEA, per germline. The V segment lost 4 bases and the J segment 7 bases; nucleotides outside the gene matches: 5. CDR3 loop: CSVAGQGGEKLFF. The CDR3 DNA reads as TGCAGCGTTGCCGGACAGGGAGGTGAAAAACTGTTTTTT.

The V and J genes are TRBV5-1 and TRBJ2-7; tentative D call: TRBD2 (5 bases). This CDR3 spans 15 amino acids. V was trimmed by 1 base and J by 0 bases, leaving 11 bases between them. Germline-derived CDR1 and CDR2 are SGHRS and YFSETQ. In nucleotides, the CDR3 is TGCGCCAGCAGCTTGATGGACTGGAGCTCCTACGAGCAGTACGTC. Protein sequence: CASSLMDWSSYEQYV.

The rearrangement uses TRBV6-5 and TRBJ1-5; TRBD1 matches 7 bases. After removal of 6 bases from V and 3 bases from J, the junction contained 8 bases not matched to a gene. The germline CDR1 and CDR2 sequences are MNHEY and SVGAGI. The CDR3 is made up of 15 amino acids. The CDR3 protein is CASRPTGENNQPQHF. DNA for the CDR3: TGTGCCAGCAGACCAACAGGGGAGAACAATCAGCCCCAGCATTTT.

In this sample, this clone turned up a few times. The gene calls are TRBV5-1 and TRBJ1-4; 8 positions agree with TRBD1. Germline loops: CDR1 SGHRS, CDR2 YFSETQ. Unmatched junction bases numbered 9, after V lost 5 bases and J lost 12 bases. CDR3 length equals 13 residues. The CDR3 nucleotides read TGCGCCAGCAGTCCGGGACAGGTTAATGAACTGTTTTTT. This translates into CASSPGQVNELFF.

This clone was recorded a few times. This chain links TRBV3-1 (or the pseudogene TRBV3-2) with TRBJ1-6; D is uncertain. The CDR3 has 18 amino acids. The germline V gene encodes CDR1 LGHDT and CDR2 YNNKEL (reference sequence). Trimming stripped 1 base from V and 0 bases from J, with 13 bases between. The CDR3 DNA is TGTGCCAGCAGCCAAGTGTACAGAAAAAGCTCCTATAATTCACCCCTCCACTTT. It codes for CASSQVYRKSSYNSPLHF.

The chain couples TRBV2 to TRBJ1-4; D unresolved. The V and J ends lost 4 bases and 0 bases respectively, with 12 bases between them. Germline-derived CDR1 and CDR2 are SNHLY and FYNNEI. The CDR3 loop spans 16 amino acids. The CDR3 coding sequence is TGTGCCAGCAGTGCGACAACACTTCCAACTAATGAAAAACTGTTTTTT. Translating gives CASSATTLPTNEKLFF.

The chain couples TRBV3-1 (or the pseudogene TRBV3-2) to TRBJ2-2; D gene ambiguous. The CDR3 sequence is 13 residues long. Germline values: CDR1 LGHDT, CDR2 YNNKEL (reference sequence). The V and J ends lost 7 bases and 0 bases respectively, with 6 bases between them. The CDR3 is CASIGANTGELFF. The CDR3 DNA sequence: TGTGCCAGCATCGGAGCGAACACCGGGGAGCTGTTTTTT.

The genes are TRBV29-1 and TRBJ1-2; D is unclear. Looked up from germline, CDR1 is SQVTM and CDR2 is ANQGSEA. The CDR3 is 14 residues long. Between the trimmed V and J ends, which lost 0 bases and 3 bases, there was a span of 11 bases. CDR3 sequence reads: CSVEDQERDYGYTF. For the CDR3, the DNA is TGCAGCGTTGAAGATCAGGAAAGAGACTATGGCTACACCTTC.

The V and J genes are TRBV4-1 and TRBJ1-5, with TRBD1 matching over 9 bases. The CDR3 totals 17 residues. V lost 4 bases, J lost 1 base, and 8 bases stayed unmatched. Germline loops: CDR1 MGHRA, CDR2 YSYEKL. CDR3 in DNA: TGCGCCAGCAGCCTCGGGACAGGGATTGGGAGCAATCAGCCCCAGCATTTT. Translating gives CASSLGTGIGSNQPQHF.

This clone has ten or more counts. The sample has other DNA sequences that encode this CDR3 too. V is TRBV11-2 and J is TRBJ1-3; 10 bases are shared with TRBD1. Germline V gene lookup returns CDR1 SGHAT and CDR2 FQNNGV. Trimming cost V 5 bases and J 5 bases; bases outside gene matches: 3. This CDR3 has 14 residues. CDR3 protein: CASSRTGGRNTIYF. The CDR3 bases are TGTGCCAGCAGCCGGACAGGGGGACGAAACACCATATATTTT.

The chain recombines TRBV7-7 with TRBJ2-3; 7 bases agree with TRBD2. Germline-derived CDR1 and CDR2 are SSHAT and FNYEAQ (reference sequence). The CDR3 length is 15 residues. After removal of 0 bases from V and 3 bases from J, the junction contained 3 bases not matched to a gene. The CDR3 protein is CASSLADGGTDTQYF. CDR3 in DNA: TGTGCCAGCAGCTTAGCCGACGGGGGGACAGATACGCAGTATTTT.

This clone has just one count. CDR3 nucleotide sequence: TGTGCCAGCAGCTTGTATAGCGGGGGGGCCTATGAGCAGTTCTTC. Translated, it gives CASSLYSGGAYEQFF. The rearrangement links TRBV5-8 to TRBJ2-1; 11 nucleotides agree with TRBD2. The junction had 5 bases not matched to a gene; V was cut back by 1 base and J by 8 bases. The CDR3 consists of 15 residues. Looked up from germline, CDR1 is SGHTS and CDR2 is YDEGEE. Filled out from reference TRBV5-8 and TRBJ2-1, the complete variable domain reads EAGVTQSPTHLIKTRGQQATLRCSPISGHTSVYWYQQALGLGLQFLLWYDEGEERNRGNFPPRFSGRQFPNYSSELNVNALELEDSALYLCASSLYSGGAYEQFFGPGTRLTVL.

This rearrangement joins TRBV6-6 to TRBJ2-7, with 10 nucleotides matching TRBD1. After removal of 4 bases from V and 6 bases from J, the junction contained 12 bases not matched to a gene. In germline, CDR1 is MNHNY, CDR2 SVGAGI (reference sequence). This CDR3 spans 16 amino acids. CDR3 loop: CASSSQSTRTGGEQYF. CDR3 sequence (DNA): TGTGCCAGCAGTTCTCAATCGACCCGGACAGGGGGCGAGCAGTACTTC.

In DNA form, the CDR3 reads TGTGCCAGGGGGACAGTATCTATCACTGAAGCTTTCTTT. It is translated as CARGTVSITEAFF. V and J are TRBV2 and TRBJ1-1; 7 bases map to TRBD1. The CDR3 is made up of 13 amino acids. After removal of 9 bases from V and 4 bases from J, the junction contained 8 bases not matched to a gene. Germline CDR1 is SNHLY and CDR2 is FYNNEI.

V gene TRBV9 combines with J gene TRBJ2-7, with D tentatively TRBD1 (5 bases). Trimming stripped 4 bases from V and 2 bases from J, with 16 bases between. This CDR3 has 15 amino acids. Germline lookup yields CDR1 SGDLS and CDR2 YYNGEE. For the CDR3, the DNA is TGTGCCAGCAGCACAGGACCTCTATCACCCTACGAGCAGTACTTC. This encodes CASSTGPLSPYEQYF.

J is TRBJ1-5 and V is TRBV3-1 (or the pseudogene TRBV3-2), with no clear D. The CDR3 is 12 residues long. CDR1 is LGHDT, CDR2 YNNKEL, per germline (reference sequence). The V and J ends lost 3 bases and 5 bases respectively, with 5 bases between them. The chain's CDR3 is CASSHLDQPQHF. CDR3 bases: TGTGCCAGCAGCCATCTCGATCAGCCCCAGCATTTT.

CDR3 residues: CASRPGLAGGETQYF. In nucleotides, the CDR3 is TGTGCCAGCAGGCCCGGACTAGCGGGGGGAGAGACCCAGTACTTC. V usage is TRBV6-5 and J usage is TRBJ2-5; 14 bases line up with TRBD2. CDR3 size: 15 residues. The junction had 4 bases not matched to a gene; V was cut back by 6 bases and J by 4 bases. Per germline, CDR1 MNHEY and CDR2 SVGAGI.

The chain joins TRBV9 to TRBJ2-2, with a weak D call TRBD2 (6 bases). Trimming cost V 2 bases and J 0 bases, with 14 bases left between them. The germline CDR1 and CDR2 sequences are SGDLS and YYNGEE. This CDR3 region has 17 residues. CDR3 DNA: TGTGCCAGCAGCGTCCAGACTAGTACACCGAACACCGGGGAGCTGTTTTTT. Its translation: CASSVQTSTPNTGELFF.

The table lists this clone with a count of one. The chain combines TRBV5-8 with TRBJ2-1, with a tentative D call TRBD2 (6 bases). The germline CDR1 and CDR2 sequences are SGHTS and YDEGEE. The CDR3 is 15 amino acids. Trimming pared 0 bases from V and 0 bases from J, leaving 7 bases between. CDR3 nucleotides: TGTGCCAGCAGCTTGGGTAGCGGCTCCTACAATGAGCAGTTCTTC. As protein: CASSLGSGSYNEQFF.

This chain uses TRBV14 with TRBJ1-3; the D is unclear. The V end was cut by 1 base, the J end by 9 bases, with 7 bases between. This CDR3 spans 12 amino acids. From germline, CDR1 is SGHDN and CDR2 FVKESK. The CDR3 spells CASSQGEGTIYF. The CDR3, as DNA: TGTGCCAGCAGCCAAGGTGAGGGCACCATATATTTT.